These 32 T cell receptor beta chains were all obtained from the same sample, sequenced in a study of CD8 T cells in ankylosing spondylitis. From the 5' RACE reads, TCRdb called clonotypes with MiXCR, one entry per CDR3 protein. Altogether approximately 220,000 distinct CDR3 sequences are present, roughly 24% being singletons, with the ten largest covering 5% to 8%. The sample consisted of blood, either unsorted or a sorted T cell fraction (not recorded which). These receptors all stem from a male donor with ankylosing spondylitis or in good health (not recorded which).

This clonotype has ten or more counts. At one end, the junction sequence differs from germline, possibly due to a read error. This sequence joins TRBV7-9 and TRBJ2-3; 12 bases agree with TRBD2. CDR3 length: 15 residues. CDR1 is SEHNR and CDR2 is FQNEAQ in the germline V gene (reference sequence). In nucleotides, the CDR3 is TGTGCCAGCAACTTACTAGCGGGAGGTGCAGATACGCAGTATTTT. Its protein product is CASNLLAGGADTQYF.

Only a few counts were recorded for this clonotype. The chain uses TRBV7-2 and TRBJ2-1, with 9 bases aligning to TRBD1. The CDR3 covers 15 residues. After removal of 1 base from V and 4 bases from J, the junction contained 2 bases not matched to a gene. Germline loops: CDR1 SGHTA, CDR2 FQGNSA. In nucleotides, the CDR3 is TGTGCCAGCAGCTTAGATGGACAGGGGTACAATGAGCAGTTCTTC. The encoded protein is CASSLDGQGYNEQFF.

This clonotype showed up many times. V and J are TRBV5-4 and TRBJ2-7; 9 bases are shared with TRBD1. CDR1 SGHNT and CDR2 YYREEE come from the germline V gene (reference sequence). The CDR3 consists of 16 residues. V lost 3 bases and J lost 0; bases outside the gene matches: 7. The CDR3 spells CASSSTDRGFSYEQYF. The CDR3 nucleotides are TGTGCCAGCAGCTCCACCGACAGGGGGTTCTCCTACGAGCAGTACTTC.

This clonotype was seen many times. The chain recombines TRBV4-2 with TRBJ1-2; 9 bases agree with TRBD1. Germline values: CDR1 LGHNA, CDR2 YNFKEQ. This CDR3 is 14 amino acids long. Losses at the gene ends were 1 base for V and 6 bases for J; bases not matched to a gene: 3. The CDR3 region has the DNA TGTGCCAGCAGCCAAGCCGGACAGGGGCATGGCTACACCTTC. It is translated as CASSQAGQGHGYTF.

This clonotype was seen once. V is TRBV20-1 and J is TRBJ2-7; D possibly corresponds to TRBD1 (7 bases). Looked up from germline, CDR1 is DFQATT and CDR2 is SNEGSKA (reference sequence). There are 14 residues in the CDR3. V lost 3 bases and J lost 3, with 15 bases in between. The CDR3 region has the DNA TGCAGTGCTAGCCTCGCGGGACAGCTCTACGAGCAGTACTTC. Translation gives CSASLAGQLYEQYF.

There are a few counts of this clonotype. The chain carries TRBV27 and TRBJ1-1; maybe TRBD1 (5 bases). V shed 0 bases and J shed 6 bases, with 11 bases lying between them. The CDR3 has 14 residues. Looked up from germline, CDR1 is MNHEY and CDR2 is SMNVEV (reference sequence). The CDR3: CASSLSGARAEAFF. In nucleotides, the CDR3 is TGTGCCAGCAGTTTATCAGGGGCTAGGGCTGAAGCTTTCTTT.

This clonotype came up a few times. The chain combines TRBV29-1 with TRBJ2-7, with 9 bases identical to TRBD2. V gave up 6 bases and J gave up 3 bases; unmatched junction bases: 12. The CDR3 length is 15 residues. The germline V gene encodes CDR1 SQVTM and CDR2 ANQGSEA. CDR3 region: CSVEGLAENYYEQYF. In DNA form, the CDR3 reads TGCAGCGTCGAGGGACTAGCCGAAAACTACTACGAGCAGTACTTC.

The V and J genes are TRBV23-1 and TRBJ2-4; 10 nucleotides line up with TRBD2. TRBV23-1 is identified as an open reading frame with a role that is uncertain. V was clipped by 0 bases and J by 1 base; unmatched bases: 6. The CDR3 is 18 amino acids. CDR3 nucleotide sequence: TGCGCCAGCAGTCAATCCCCTAGCGGGAGTGGGGCCAAAAACATTCAGTACTTC. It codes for CASSQSPSGSGAKNIQYF.

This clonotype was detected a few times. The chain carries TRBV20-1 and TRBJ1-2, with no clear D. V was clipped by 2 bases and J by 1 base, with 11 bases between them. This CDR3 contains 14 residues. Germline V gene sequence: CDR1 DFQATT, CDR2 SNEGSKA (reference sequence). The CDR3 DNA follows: TGCAGTGCTAGAAATATCGGTGGTAACTATGGCTACACCTTC. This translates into CSARNIGGNYGYTF.

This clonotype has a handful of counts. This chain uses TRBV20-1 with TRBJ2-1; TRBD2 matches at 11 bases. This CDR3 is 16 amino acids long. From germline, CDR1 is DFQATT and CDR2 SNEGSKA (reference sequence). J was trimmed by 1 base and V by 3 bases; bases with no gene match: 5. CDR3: CSASAIAGGSYNEQFF. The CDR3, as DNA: TGCAGTGCTAGTGCCATAGCGGGAGGGTCCTACAATGAGCAGTTCTTC.

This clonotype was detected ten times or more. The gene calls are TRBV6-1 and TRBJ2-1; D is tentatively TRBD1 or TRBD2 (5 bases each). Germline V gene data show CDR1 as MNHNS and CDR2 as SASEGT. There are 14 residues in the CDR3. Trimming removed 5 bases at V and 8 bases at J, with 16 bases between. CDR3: CASSRRTGADEQFF. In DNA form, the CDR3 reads TGTGCCAGCAGTCGACGGACTGGGGCTGATGAGCAGTTCTTC.

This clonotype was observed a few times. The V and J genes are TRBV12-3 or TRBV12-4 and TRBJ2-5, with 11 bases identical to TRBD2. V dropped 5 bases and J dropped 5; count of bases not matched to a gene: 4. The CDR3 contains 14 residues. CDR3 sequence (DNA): TGTGCCAGCAGTCCTCGGACTAGCGGGGAGACCCAGTACTTC. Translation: CASSPRTSGETQYF.

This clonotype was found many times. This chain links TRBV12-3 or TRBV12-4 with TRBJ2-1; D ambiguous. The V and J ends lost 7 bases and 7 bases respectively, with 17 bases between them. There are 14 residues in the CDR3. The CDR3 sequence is CASNLRELRNEQFF. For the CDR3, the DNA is TGTGCCAGCAATCTAAGAGAACTCCGAAATGAGCAGTTCTTC.

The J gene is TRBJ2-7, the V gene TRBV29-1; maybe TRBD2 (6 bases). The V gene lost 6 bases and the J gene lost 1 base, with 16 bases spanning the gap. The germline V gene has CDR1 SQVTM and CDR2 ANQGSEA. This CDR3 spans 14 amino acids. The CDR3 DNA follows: TGCAGCGTACCGAAGCGGGCTGATTCCTACGAGCAGTACTTC. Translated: CSVPKRADSYEQYF.

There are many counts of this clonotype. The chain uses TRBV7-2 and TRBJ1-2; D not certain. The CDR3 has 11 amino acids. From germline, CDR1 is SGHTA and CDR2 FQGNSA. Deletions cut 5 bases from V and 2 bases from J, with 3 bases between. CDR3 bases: TGTGCCAGCAGCCAGAACTATGGCTACACCTTC. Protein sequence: CASSQNYGYTF.

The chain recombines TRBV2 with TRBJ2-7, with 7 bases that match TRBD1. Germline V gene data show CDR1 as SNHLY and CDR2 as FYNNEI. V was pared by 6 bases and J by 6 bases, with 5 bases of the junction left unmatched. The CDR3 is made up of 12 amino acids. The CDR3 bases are TGTGCCAGCAGCAGGGACAGCTGCGAGCAGTACTTC. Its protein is CASSRDSCEQYF.

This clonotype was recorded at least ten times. The CDR3 DNA sequence: TGTGCCAGCAGTGAATTTACGGGACAGGGGAACACTGAAGCTTTCTTT. Translation: CASSEFTGQGNTEAFF. The chain combines TRBV25-1 with TRBJ1-1; 9 nucleotides line up with TRBD1. Germline CDR1 MGHDK, CDR2 SYGVNS. CDR3 length: 16 amino acids. V gave up 1 base and J gave up 1 base; unmatched junction bases: 4.

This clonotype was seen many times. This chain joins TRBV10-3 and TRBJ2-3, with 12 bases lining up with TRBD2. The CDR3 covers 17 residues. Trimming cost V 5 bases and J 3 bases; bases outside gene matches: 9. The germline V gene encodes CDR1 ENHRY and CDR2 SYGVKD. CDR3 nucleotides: TGTGCCATCAGTCCTAGGCTAGCGGGAGGGCCAACAGATACGCAGTATTTT. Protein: CAISPRLAGGPTDTQYF.

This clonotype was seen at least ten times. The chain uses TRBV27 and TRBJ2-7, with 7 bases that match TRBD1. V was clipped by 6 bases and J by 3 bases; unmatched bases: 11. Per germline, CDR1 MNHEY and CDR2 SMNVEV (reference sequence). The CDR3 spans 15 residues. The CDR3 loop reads CASSTAGDRVYEQYF. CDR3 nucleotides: TGTGCCAGCAGCACCGCCGGAGACAGGGTCTACGAGCAGTACTTC.

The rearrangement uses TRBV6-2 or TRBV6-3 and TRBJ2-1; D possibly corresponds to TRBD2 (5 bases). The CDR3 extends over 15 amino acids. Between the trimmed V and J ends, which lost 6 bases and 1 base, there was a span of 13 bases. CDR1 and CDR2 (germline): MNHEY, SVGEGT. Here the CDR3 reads CASRGSEGSYNEQFF. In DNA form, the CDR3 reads TGTGCCAGCAGAGGTAGCGAAGGGTCCTACAATGAGCAGTTCTTC.

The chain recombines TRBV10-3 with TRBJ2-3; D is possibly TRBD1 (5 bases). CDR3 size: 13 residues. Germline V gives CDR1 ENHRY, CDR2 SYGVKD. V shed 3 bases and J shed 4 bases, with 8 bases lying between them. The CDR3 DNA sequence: TGTGCCATCAGTGAAACAGGCGCAGATACGCAGTATTTT. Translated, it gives CAISETGADTQYF.

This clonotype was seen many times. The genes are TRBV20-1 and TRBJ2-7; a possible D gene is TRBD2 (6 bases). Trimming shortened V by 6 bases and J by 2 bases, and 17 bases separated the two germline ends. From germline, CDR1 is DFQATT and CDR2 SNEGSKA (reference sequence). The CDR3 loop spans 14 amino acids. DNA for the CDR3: TGCAGTGCCCATTGGGGCGGGAACACCTACGAGCAGTACTTC. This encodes CSAHWGGNTYEQYF.

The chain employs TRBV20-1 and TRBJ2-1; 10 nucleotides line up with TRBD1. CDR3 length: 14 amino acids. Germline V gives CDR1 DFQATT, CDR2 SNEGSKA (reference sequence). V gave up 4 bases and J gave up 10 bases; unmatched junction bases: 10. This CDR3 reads CSATEGQGTREQFF. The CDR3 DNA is TGCAGTGCTACCGAGGGACAGGGGACGCGAGAGCAGTTCTTC.

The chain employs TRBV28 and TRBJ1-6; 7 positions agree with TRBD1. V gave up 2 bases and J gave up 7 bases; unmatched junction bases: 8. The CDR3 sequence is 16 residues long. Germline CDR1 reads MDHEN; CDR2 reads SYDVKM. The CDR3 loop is CASSLIGTARNSPLHF. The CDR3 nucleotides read TGTGCCAGCAGTTTAATCGGGACAGCAAGGAATTCACCCCTCCACTTT.

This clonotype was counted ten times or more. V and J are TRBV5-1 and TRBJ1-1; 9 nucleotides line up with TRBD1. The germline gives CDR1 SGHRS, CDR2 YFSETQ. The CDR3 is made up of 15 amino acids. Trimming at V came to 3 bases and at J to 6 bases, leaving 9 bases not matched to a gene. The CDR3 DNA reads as TGCGCCAGCAGCTCAAGAACAGGGGGCGAGCCTGAAGCTTTCTTT. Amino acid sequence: CASSSRTGGEPEAFF.

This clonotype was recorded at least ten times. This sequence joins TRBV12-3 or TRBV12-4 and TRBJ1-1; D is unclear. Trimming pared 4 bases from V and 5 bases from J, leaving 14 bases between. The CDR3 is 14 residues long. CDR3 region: CASSSGRSWTEAFF. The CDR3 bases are TGTGCCAGCAGTTCCGGAAGGTCTTGGACTGAAGCTTTCTTT.

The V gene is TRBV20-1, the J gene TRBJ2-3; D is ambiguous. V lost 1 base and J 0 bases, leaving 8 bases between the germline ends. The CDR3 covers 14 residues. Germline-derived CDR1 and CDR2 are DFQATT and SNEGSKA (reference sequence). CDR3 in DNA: TGCAGTGCTAGAGTCCTGACCAGCACAGATACGCAGTATTTT. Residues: CSARVLTSTDTQYF.

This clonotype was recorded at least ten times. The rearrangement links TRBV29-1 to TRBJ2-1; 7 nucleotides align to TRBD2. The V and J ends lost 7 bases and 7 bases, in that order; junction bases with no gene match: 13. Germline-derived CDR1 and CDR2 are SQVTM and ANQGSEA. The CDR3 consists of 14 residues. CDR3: CSGTAGTSGNEQFF. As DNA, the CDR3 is TGCAGCGGCACAGCGGGAACGTCGGGGAATGAGCAGTTCTTC.

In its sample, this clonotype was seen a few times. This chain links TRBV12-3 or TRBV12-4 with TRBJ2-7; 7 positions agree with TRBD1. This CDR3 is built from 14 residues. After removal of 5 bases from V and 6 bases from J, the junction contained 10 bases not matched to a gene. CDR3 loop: CASSGHGQGVEQYF. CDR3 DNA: TGTGCCAGCAGTGGACACGGGCAGGGGGTCGAGCAGTACTTC.

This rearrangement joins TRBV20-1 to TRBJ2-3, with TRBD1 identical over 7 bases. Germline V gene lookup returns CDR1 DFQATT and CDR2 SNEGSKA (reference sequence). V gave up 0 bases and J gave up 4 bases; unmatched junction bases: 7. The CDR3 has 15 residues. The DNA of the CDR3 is TGCAGTGCTAGAGATGCCCGGGACAGCCCAGATACGCAGTATTTT. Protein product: CSARDARDSPDTQYF.

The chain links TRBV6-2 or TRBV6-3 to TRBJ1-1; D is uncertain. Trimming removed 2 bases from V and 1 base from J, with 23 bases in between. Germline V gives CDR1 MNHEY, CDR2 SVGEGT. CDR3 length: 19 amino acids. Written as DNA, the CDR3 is TGTGCCAGCAGTTACGTTCGCGGTTTGGGCGATCGGGAGAACACTGAAGCTTTCTTT. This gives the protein CASSYVRGLGDRENTEAFF.

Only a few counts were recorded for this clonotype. CDR3 in DNA: TGCGCCAGCAGCAAAGAAGGGGGGCTCACTGAAGCTTTCTTT. This sequence encodes CASSKEGGLTEAFF. This chain links TRBV5-1 with TRBJ1-1, with a tentative D call TRBD1 (6 bases). Looked up from germline, CDR1 is SGHRS and CDR2 is YFSETQ. The CDR3 is made up of 14 amino acids. V lost 4 bases, J lost 4 bases, and 14 bases lay in between.